The 13 T cell receptor beta chains reported below all come from one sample, sequenced in a study of metastatic and nonmetastatic thyroid tumors (dated by TCRdb to the early 2020s). The library was produced with PCR. The reads were generated on an Illumina HiSeq 4000. The raw public data were reprocessed by TCRdb itself: fastp quality trimming at Q25, MiXCR clonotype calling, in-frame beta chains only. The sample includes 20,000 to 25,000 clones, with roughly 18% observed a single time. The ten biggest clones cover under 25% of the sample. No treatment had been received by any patient before thyroid surgery. The sequencing sample was made of blood. These receptors came from a male donor with papillary thyroid cancer or a benign thyroid nodule (not recorded which). Some clones in this sample may be carry-over from other donors' samples.

This clone was detected many times. The rearrangement links TRBV7-8 to TRBJ2-3; 8 positions match TRBD2. Germline CDR1 reads SGHVS; CDR2 reads FQNEAQ. J was trimmed by 5 bases and V by 6 bases; bases with no gene match: 4. The CDR3 loop spans 13 amino acids. The CDR3 sequence is CASSSGVGDTQYF. The DNA for the CDR3 is TGTGCCAGCAGTAGCGGGGTTGGAGATACGCAGTATTTT.

This clone was counted ten times or more. The chain has TRBV12-3 or TRBV12-4 and TRBJ1-6; a possible D gene is TRBD1 (5 bases). Trimming removed 6 bases from V and 10 bases from J, with 19 bases in between. The CDR3 covers 15 residues. This CDR3 reads CASSHRWGPQSPLHF. For the CDR3, the DNA is TGTGCCAGCAGCCATAGATGGGGACCACAATCACCCCTCCACTTT.

This clone was picked up many times. The genes are TRBV9 and TRBJ2-2; 12 nucleotides agree with TRBD2. Germline V CDR1 and CDR2: SGDLS, YYNGEE. Losses at the gene ends were 6 bases for V and 5 bases for J; bases not matched to a gene: 5. This CDR3 comprises 15 residues. DNA of the CDR3: TGTGCCAGCACCAAACTAGCGGGGGGAACCGGGGAGCTGTTTTTT. This encodes CASTKLAGGTGELFF.

In this sample, this clone turned up once. The J gene is TRBJ1-2, the V gene TRBV5-1; tentative D call: TRBD1 (5 bases). The CDR3 contains 15 residues. V dropped 1 base and J dropped 6 bases, with 16 bases sitting between them. From germline, CDR1 is SGHRS and CDR2 YFSETQ. CDR3: CASSLLSQVADGYTF. Written as DNA, the CDR3 is TGCGCCAGCAGCTTGTTGTCACAGGTGGCGGATGGCTACACCTTC.

This clone was observed many times. The V and J genes are TRBV6-5 and TRBJ1-2; D ambiguous. CDR1 is MNHEY and CDR2 is SVGAGI in the germline V gene. The V end lost 0 bases, the J end lost 4 bases, and 15 bases lay between the germline ends. This CDR3 has 16 residues. In DNA, the CDR3 is TGTGCCAGCAGTTACTCGAGAGGAGCTCCTTCCTATGGCTACACCTTC. Its translation is CASSYSRGAPSYGYTF.

By frequency in the sample, this clone is medium-sized. V gene TRBV6-1 combines with J gene TRBJ1-2; TRBD1 might be the D (5 bases). The CDR3 is 14 amino acids. From germline, CDR1 is MNHNS and CDR2 SASEGT. Trimming removed 4 bases from V and 8 bases from J, with 17 bases in between. CDR3 loop: CASSAGGGAIGYTF. CDR3 in DNA: TGTGCCAGCAGTGCCGGAGGAGGGGCTATAGGCTACACCTTC.

This clone has more than one count but fewer than ten. The V and J genes are TRBV6-5 and TRBJ2-5; perhaps TRBD2 as D (6 bases). Germline loops: CDR1 MNHEY, CDR2 SVGAGI. Deletions cut 2 bases from V and 3 bases from J, with 13 bases between. The CDR3 covers 15 residues. In DNA, the CDR3 is TGTGCCAGCAGTTACGGGGCCGGGGGAAAAGAGACCCAGTACTTC. Residues: CASSYGAGGKETQYF.

V gene TRBV30 combines with J gene TRBJ2-7; perhaps TRBD1 as D (8 bases). The CDR3 loop spans 13 amino acids. Germline values: CDR1 GTSNPN, CDR2 SVGIG (reference sequence). V was shortened by 0 bases and J by 5 bases, with 11 bases between the two germline ends. Here the CDR3 reads CAWSVQGGDEQYF. The CDR3 DNA follows: TGTGCCTGGAGTGTACAGGGGGGGGACGAGCAGTACTTC. Based on the CDR3 plus reference TRBV30 and TRBJ2-7, the full variable domain is SQTIHQWPATLVQPVGSPLSLECTVEGTSNPNLYWYRQAAGRGLQLLFYSVGIGQISSEVPQNLSASRPQDRQFILSSKKLLLSDSGFYLCAWSVQGGDEQYFGPGTRLTVT.

This clone was seen many times. This rearrangement joins TRBV12-3 or TRBV12-4 to TRBJ1-4; no clear D. CDR3 length: 16 residues. Trimming shortened V by 3 bases and J by 8 bases, and 19 bases separated the two germline ends. The CDR3 loop reads CASSFSGKKGIEKLFF. CDR3 nucleotides: TGTGCCAGCAGTTTTTCAGGAAAGAAGGGCATCGAAAAACTGTTTTTT.

This clone has a count of ten or more. The rearrangement links TRBV11-1 to TRBJ2-1; weak D call: TRBD2 (6 bases). The CDR3 runs 16 residues. Germline values: CDR1 SGHAT, CDR2 FQDESV (reference sequence). V gave up 2 bases and J gave up 9 bases, with 20 bases separating them. CDR3 loop: CASSLKEGRDYGEQFF. As DNA, the CDR3 is TGTGCCAGCAGCTTAAAGGAGGGCAGGGATTATGGTGAGCAGTTCTTC.

This clone has at least ten counts. The chain couples TRBV20-1 to TRBJ2-7; TRBD2 matches 8 bases. With V trimmed by 6 bases and J by 4 bases, 5 bases remained unmatched. This CDR3 comprises 12 residues. Germline lookup yields CDR1 DFQATT and CDR2 SNEGSKA (reference sequence). The CDR3 DNA sequence: TGCAGTGCCGAAGCGGGAGTGTACGAGCAGTACTTC. As protein: CSAEAGVYEQYF.

This chain uses TRBV28 with TRBJ2-1; D tentatively fits TRBD1 or TRBD2 (5 bases each). Per germline, CDR1 MDHEN and CDR2 SYDVKM. The CDR3 runs to 14 residues. Trimming stripped 0 bases from V and 6 bases from J, with 9 bases between. The DNA of the CDR3 is TGTGCCAGCAGTTTATGGGGGGAACGCAATGAGCAGTTCTTC. This encodes CASSLWGERNEQFF.

This chain joins TRBV6-2 or TRBV6-3 and TRBJ1-5; TRBD1 is a possible D gene (5 bases). V lost 7 bases and J 5 bases, leaving 18 bases between the germline ends. This CDR3 region has 15 residues. Germline values: CDR1 MNHEY, CDR2 SVGEGT. The CDR3 DNA follows: TGTGCCAGCACCATCCGGGGGGGTTCGGATCAGCCCCAGCATTTT. Protein product: CASTIRGGSDQPQHF.